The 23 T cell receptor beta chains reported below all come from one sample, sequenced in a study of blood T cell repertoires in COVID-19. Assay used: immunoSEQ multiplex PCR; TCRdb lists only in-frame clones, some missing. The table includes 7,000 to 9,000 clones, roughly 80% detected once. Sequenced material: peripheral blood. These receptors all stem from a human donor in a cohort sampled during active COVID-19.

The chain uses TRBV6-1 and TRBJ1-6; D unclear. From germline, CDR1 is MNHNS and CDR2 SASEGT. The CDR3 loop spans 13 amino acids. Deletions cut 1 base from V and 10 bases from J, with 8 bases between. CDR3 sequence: CASSEGQNSPLHF. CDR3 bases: TGTGCCAGCAGTGAAGGGCAAAACTCACCCCTCCACTTT.

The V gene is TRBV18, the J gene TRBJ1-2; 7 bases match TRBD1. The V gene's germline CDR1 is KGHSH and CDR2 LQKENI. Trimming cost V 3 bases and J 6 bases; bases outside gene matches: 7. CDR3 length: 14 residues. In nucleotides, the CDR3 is TGTGCCAGCTCACCCAGACAGGGAGAGGATGGCTACACCTTC. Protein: CASSPRQGEDGYTF.

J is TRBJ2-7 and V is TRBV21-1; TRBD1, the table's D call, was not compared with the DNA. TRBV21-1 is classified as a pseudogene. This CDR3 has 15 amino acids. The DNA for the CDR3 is TGTGCCAGCAGCGAGGGACAGGGCTCTGGGAACGAGCAGTACGTC. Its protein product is CASSEGQGSGNEQYV.

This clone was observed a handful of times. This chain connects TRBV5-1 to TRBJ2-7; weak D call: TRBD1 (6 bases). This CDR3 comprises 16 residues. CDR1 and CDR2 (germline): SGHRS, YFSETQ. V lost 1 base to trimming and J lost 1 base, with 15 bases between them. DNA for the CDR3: TGCGCCAGCAGCTTGTCCACAGGGCAGGGTTCCTACGAGCAGTACTTC. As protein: CASSLSTGQGSYEQYF.

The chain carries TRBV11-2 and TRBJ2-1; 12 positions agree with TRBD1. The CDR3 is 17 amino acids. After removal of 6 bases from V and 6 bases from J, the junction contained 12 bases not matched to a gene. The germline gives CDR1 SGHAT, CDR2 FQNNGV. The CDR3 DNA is TGTGCCAGCAGACACCTTCAAGGGGGACAGGGGGCCAATGAGCAGTTCTTC. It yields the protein CASRHLQGGQGANEQFF.

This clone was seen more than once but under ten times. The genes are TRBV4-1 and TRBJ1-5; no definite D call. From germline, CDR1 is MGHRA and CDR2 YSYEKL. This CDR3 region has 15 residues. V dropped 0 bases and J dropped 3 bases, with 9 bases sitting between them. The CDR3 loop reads CASSQEHTFNQPQHF. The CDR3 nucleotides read TGCGCCAGCAGCCAAGAGCACACCTTCAATCAGCCCCAGCATTTT.

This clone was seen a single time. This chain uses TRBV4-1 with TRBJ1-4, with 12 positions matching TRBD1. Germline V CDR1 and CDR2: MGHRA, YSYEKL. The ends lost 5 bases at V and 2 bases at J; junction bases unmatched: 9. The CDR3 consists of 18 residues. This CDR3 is CASSFPGTGGLTNEKLFF. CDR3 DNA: TGCGCCAGCAGCTTTCCCGGGACAGGGGGCTTGACTAATGAAAAACTGTTTTTT.

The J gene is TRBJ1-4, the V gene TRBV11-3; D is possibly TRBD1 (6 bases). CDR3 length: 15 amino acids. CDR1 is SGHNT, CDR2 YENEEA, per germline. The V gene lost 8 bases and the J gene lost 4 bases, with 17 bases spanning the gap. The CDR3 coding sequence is TGTGCCAGCCACAGGGACATTCCCCATAATGAAAAACTGTTTTTT. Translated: CASHRDIPHNEKLFF.

The CDR3: CASSLSETQYF. CDR3 nucleotide sequence: TGTGCCAGCAGCTTGAGCGAGACCCAGTACTTC. The V and J genes are TRBV5-6 and TRBJ2-5; D remains ambiguous. The CDR3 has 11 amino acids. CDR1 and CDR2 (germline): SGHDT, YYEEEE. V gave up 1 base and J gave up 5 bases, with 3 bases separating them.

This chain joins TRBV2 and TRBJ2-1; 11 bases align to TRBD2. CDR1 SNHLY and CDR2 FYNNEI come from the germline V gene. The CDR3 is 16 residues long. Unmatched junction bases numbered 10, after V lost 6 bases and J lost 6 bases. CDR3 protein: CASSHITSGGPNEQFF. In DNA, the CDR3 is TGTGCCAGCAGCCACATAACTAGCGGGGGACCCAATGAGCAGTTCTTC. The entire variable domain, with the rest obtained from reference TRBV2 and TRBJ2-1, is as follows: EPEVTQTPSHQVTQMGQEVILRCVPISNHLYFYWYRQILGQKVEFLVSFYNNEISEKSEIFDDQFSVERPDGSNFTLKIRSTKLEDSAMYFCASSHITSGGPNEQFFGPGTRLTVL.

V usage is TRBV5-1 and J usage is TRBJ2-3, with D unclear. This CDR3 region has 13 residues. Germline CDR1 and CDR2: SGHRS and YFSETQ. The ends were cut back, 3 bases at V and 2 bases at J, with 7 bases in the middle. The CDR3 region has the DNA TGCGCCAGCAGCTCCGACAACACAGATACGCAGTATTTT. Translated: CASSSDNTDTQYF.

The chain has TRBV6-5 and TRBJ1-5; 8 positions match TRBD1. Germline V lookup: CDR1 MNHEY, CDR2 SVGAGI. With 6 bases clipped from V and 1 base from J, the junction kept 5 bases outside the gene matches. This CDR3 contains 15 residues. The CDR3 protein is CASRNGQGSNQPQHF. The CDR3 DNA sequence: TGTGCCAGCAGGAACGGACAGGGAAGCAATCAGCCCCAGCATTTT.

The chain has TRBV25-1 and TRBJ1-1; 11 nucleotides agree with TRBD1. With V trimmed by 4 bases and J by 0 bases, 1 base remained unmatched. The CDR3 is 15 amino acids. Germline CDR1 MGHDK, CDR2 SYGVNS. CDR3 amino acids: CASSGTGGLNTEAFF. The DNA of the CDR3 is TGTGCCAGCAGTGGGACAGGGGGCTTGAACACTGAAGCTTTCTTT.

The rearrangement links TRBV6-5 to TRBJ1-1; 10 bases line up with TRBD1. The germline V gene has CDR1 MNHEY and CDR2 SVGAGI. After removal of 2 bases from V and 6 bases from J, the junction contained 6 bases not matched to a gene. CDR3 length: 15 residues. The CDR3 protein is CASSYPGQGFAEAFF. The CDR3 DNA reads TGTGCCAGCAGTTACCCGGGACAGGGGTTCGCTGAAGCTTTCTTT.

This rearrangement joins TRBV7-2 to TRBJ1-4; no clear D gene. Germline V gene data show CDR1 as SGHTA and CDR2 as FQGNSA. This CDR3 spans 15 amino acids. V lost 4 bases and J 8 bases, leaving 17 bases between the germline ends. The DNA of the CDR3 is TGTGCCAGCAGCTCGGACGGGGTAGGAGGAGAAAAACTGTTTTTT. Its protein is CASSSDGVGGEKLFF.

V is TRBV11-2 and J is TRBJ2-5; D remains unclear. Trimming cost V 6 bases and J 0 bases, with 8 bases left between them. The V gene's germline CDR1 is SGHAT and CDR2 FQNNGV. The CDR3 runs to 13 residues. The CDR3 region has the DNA TGTGCCAGCAGTCACCAGTACCAAGAGACCCAGTACTTC. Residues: CASSHQYQETQYF.

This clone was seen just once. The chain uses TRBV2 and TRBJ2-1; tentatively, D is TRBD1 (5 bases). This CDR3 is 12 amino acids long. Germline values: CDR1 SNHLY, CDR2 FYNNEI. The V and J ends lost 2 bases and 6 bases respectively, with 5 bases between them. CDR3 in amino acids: CASSERGNEQFF. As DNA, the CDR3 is TGTGCCAGCAGTGAAAGGGGCAATGAGCAGTTCTTC.

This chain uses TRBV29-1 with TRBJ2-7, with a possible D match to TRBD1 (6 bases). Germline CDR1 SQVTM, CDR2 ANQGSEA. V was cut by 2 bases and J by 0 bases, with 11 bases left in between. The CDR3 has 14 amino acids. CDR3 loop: CSVETQGSSYEQYF. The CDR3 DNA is TGCAGCGTTGAAACCCAGGGGAGCTCCTACGAGCAGTACTTC.

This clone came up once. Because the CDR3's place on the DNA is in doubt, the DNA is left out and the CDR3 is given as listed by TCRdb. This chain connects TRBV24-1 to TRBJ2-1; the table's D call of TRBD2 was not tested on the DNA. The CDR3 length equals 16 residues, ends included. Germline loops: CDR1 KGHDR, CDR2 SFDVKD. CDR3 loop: CATSDLGTGGEGEQFF.

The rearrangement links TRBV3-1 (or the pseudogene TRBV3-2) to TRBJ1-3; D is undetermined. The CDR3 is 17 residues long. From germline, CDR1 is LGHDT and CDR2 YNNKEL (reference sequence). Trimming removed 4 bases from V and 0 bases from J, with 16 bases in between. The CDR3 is CASSLNPGGVSGNTIYF. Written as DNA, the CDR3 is TGTGCCAGCAGCCTTAACCCTGGAGGAGTCTCTGGAAACACCATATATTTT.

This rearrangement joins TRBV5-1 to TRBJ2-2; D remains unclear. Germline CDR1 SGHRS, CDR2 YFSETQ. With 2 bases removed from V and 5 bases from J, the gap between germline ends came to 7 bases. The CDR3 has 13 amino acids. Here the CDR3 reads CASSFRGTGELFF. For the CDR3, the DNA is TGCGCCAGCAGCTTTCGAGGAACCGGGGAGCTGTTTTTT.

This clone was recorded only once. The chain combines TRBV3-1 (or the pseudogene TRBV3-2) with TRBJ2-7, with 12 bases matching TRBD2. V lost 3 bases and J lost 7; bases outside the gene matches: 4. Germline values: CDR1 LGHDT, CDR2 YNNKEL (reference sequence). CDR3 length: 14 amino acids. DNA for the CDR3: TGTGCCAGCAGCCAGCGACTAGCGGGGGTAGAGCAGTACTTC. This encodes CASSQRLAGVEQYF.

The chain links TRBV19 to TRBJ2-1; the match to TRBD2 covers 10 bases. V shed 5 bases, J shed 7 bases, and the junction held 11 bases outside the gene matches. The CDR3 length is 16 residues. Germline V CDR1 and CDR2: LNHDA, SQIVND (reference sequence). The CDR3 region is CASSRGGTSVGNEQFF. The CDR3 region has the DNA TGTGCCAGTAGTCGGGGGGGGACTAGCGTGGGGAATGAGCAGTTCTTC.